The next 20 T cell receptor beta chains were all read from a single sample in a study of T cell repertoires in cytomegalovirus infection. TCRdb re-called the reads through MiXCR, storing one row per CDR3 protein. In the table there are 180,000 or so distinct CDR3 sequences, about 18% of which are singletons. Input material: CD8+ T cells from PBMCs. These receptor sequences come from a human donor in good health (CMV status not recorded). Some clones in this sample may be carry-over from other donors' samples.

CDR3 bases: TGTGCCAGCAGCCCAAAATTGGATGGGCCCCAGCATTTT. Translating it yields CASSPKLDGPQHF. The chain joins TRBV7-9 to TRBJ1-5, with no clear D. CDR3 length equals 13 residues. The V gene's germline CDR1 is SEHNR and CDR2 FQNEAQ (reference sequence). The germline V and J ends were trimmed by 5 bases and 9 bases, with 14 bases remaining between them.

This chain uses TRBV20-1 with TRBJ1-1; D not resolved. Germline-derived CDR1 and CDR2 are DFQATT and SNEGSKA (reference sequence). V lost 0 bases to trimming and J lost 11 bases, with 16 bases between them. The CDR3 is 13 residues long. The CDR3 region has the DNA TGCAGTGCTAGAGATCTCCCGAATCTGAGGGCTTTCTTT. Translated, it gives CSARDLPNLRAFF.

This clonotype has only a few counts. This sequence joins TRBV9 and TRBJ2-1; D may match TRBD1 or TRBD2 (6 bases each). This CDR3 is built from 15 residues. Germline assignment: CDR1 SGDLS and CDR2 YYNGEE. Trimming pared 3 bases from V and 4 bases from J, leaving 14 bases between. The CDR3 DNA reads TGTGCCAGCAGCGAGACGGGGGCCTTTTACAATGAGCAGTTCTTC. Its protein is CASSETGAFYNEQFF.

J is TRBJ2-7 and V is TRBV6-2 or TRBV6-3; possibly TRBD1 or TRBD2 for D (5 bases each). Trimming shortened V by 6 bases and J by 0 bases, and 12 bases separated the two germline ends. The CDR3 has 14 residues. The germline CDR1 and CDR2 sequences are MNHEY and SVGEGT. Written as DNA, the CDR3 is TGTGCCAGCAGCCGGGACCCAGGCTCCTACGAGCAGTACTTC. Protein: CASSRDPGSYEQYF.

This clonotype was seen more than once but under ten times. The chain recombines TRBV9 with TRBJ2-1, with D unresolved. Trimming removed 6 bases from V and 9 bases from J, with 28 bases in between. Germline V gene lookup returns CDR1 SGDLS and CDR2 YYNGEE. The length of the CDR3 is 17 residues. The CDR3 spells CASTSPQQGLLWGEQFF. The CDR3 nucleotides read TGTGCCAGCACCTCCCCCCAACAAGGGCTCCTGTGGGGTGAGCAGTTCTTC.

The V gene is TRBV28, the J gene TRBJ2-7; 7 bases fit TRBD1. Trimming cost V 1 base and J 1 base; bases outside gene matches: 4. This CDR3 comprises 15 residues. CDR1 is MDHEN and CDR2 is SYDVKM in the germline V gene. In nucleotides, the CDR3 is TGTGCCAGCAGTTTATTAGGGACAGCTTCCTACGAGCAGTACTTC. It is translated as CASSLLGTASYEQYF.

This clonotype was counted only a few times. The chain joins TRBV20-1 to TRBJ1-1; D is possibly TRBD1 (6 bases). Trimming shortened V by 3 bases and J by 3 bases, and 17 bases separated the two germline ends. Per germline, CDR1 DFQATT and CDR2 SNEGSKA (reference sequence). CDR3 length: 15 residues. In nucleotides, the CDR3 is TGCAGTGCTAGGTGGACAGAGAAACCTTACACTGAAGCTTTCTTT. It specifies CSARWTEKPYTEAFF.

This clonotype was recorded a few times. The chain combines TRBV27 with TRBJ1-5; tentatively, D is TRBD1 (6 bases). The germline gives CDR1 MNHEY, CDR2 SMNVEV (reference sequence). V was trimmed by 8 bases and J by 0 bases, leaving 14 bases between them. CDR3 size: 15 residues. This CDR3 is CASGYGGHSNQPQHF. The CDR3 DNA reads TGTGCCAGCGGTTACGGGGGACATAGCAATCAGCCCCAGCATTTT.

In DNA, the CDR3 is TGTGCCAGCAGCCAGGGGACGTTATACACTGAAGCTTTCTTT. It codes for CASSQGTLYTEAFF. V and J are TRBV12-3 or TRBV12-4 and TRBJ1-1; weak D call: TRBD1 (6 bases). The CDR3 is 14 amino acids. The ends were cut back, 6 bases at V and 3 bases at J, with 14 bases in the middle.

This clonotype was recorded a few times. The chain recombines TRBV4-1 with TRBJ2-5; TRBD1 is a possible D gene (6 bases). Trimming stripped 0 bases from V and 2 bases from J, with 13 bases between. This CDR3 region has 16 residues. Germline assignment: CDR1 MGHRA and CDR2 YSYEKL. CDR3 residues: CASSQEGGPSQETQYF. CDR3 sequence (DNA): TGCGCCAGCAGCCAAGAAGGGGGACCTAGTCAAGAGACCCAGTACTTC.

There are many counts of this clonotype. The CDR3 nucleotides are TGTGCCAGCAGCCCTCGGGACAGGGGCATGAACACTGAAGCTTTCTTT. Encoded protein: CASSPRDRGMNTEAFF. This chain connects TRBV7-2 to TRBJ1-1; 10 bases agree with TRBD1. Germline CDR1 SGHTA, CDR2 FQGNSA. This CDR3 contains 16 residues. V lost 5 bases to trimming and J lost 0 bases; unmatched junction nucleotides: 6. The complete variable domain, with remaining parts taken from reference TRBV7-2 and TRBJ1-1, reads GAGVSQSPSNKVTEKGKDVELRCDPISGHTALYWYRQSLGQGLEFLIYFQGNSAPDKSGLPSDRFSAERTGGSVSTLTIQRTQQEDSAVYLCASSPRDRGMNTEAFFGQGTRLTVV.

This clonotype has just a few counts. The J gene is TRBJ2-2, the V gene TRBV29-1; tentatively, D is TRBD1 (5 bases). The V gene lost 6 bases and the J gene lost 2 bases, with 16 bases spanning the gap. The CDR3 spans 15 residues. Germline V gene sequence: CDR1 SQVTM, CDR2 ANQGSEA. DNA of the CDR3: TGCAGCGTCCACAGGCCGGGCCGCAACACCGGGGAGCTGTTTTTT. This encodes CSVHRPGRNTGELFF.

The chain links TRBV7-9 to TRBJ1-1; D unresolved. This CDR3 comprises 14 residues. V lost 5 bases and J 2 bases, leaving 12 bases between the germline ends. Germline CDR1 reads SEHNR; CDR2 reads FQNEAQ (reference sequence). CDR3 in DNA: TGTGCCAGCAGCAAGGGCTCTGATAACACTGAAGCTTTCTTT. Its translation: CASSKGSDNTEAFF. Together with reference TRBV7-9 and TRBJ1-1, the CDR3 gives the full variable domain: DTGVSQNPRHKITKRGQNVTFRCDPISEHNRLYWYRQTLGQGPEFLTYFQNEAQLEKSRLLSDRFSAERPKGSFSTLEIQRTEQGDSAMYLCASSKGSDNTEAFFGQGTRLTVV.

The chain recombines TRBV27 with TRBJ1-1, with D possibly matching TRBD1 (6 bases). Germline CDR1 is MNHEY and CDR2 is SMNVEV (reference sequence). V lost 5 bases and J 9 bases, leaving 25 bases between the germline ends. The CDR3 has 16 amino acids. The CDR3 DNA reads as TGTGCCAGCAGTCAGCGGCCAGTGGGGGGCAACACCAAAGCTTTCTTT. Translated, it gives CASSQRPVGGNTKAFF.

This clonotype came up a few times. This sequence joins TRBV7-8 and TRBJ2-7, with 10 bases fitting TRBD1. Germline assignment: CDR1 SGHVS and CDR2 FQNEAQ. J gave up 4 bases and V 5 bases, and 11 bases lay outside the gene matches. CDR3 length: 16 residues. CDR3 sequence (DNA): TGTGCCAGCAGCCTAGAGAGGACAGGGGGAAAATACGAGCAGTACTTC. Its translation is CASSLERTGGKYEQYF.

This clonotype has a handful of counts. The rearrangement uses TRBV29-1 and TRBJ1-2, with D perhaps matching TRBD1 (6 bases). The ends were cut back, 4 bases at V and 0 bases at J, with 12 bases in the middle. The CDR3 is 14 residues long. Germline loops: CDR1 SQVTM, CDR2 ANQGSEA. The CDR3 bases are TGCAGCGTTGCAGGGGCCTTAGCTAACTATGGCTACACCTTC. It encodes CSVAGALANYGYTF.

Here the CDR3 reads CSVVGRSGNTIYF. Written as DNA, the CDR3 is TGCAGCGTTGTAGGGCGATCTGGAAACACCATATATTTT. V is TRBV29-1 and J is TRBJ1-3, with D unresolved. The CDR3 spans 13 residues. The germline CDR1 and CDR2 sequences are SQVTM and ANQGSEA. Trimming took off 4 bases at V and 1 base at J, with 8 bases between the two ends.

The chain joins TRBV28 to TRBJ1-5; D is unclear. Germline-derived CDR1 and CDR2 are MDHEN and SYDVKM. V gave up 4 bases and J gave up 7 bases, with 20 bases separating them. The CDR3 is made up of 16 amino acids. CDR3: CASSWSTGVFEQPQHF. The CDR3 DNA sequence: TGTGCCAGCAGTTGGAGTACCGGGGTCTTCGAGCAGCCCCAGCATTTT.

CDR3: CASSVLAGGRYNEQFF. DNA of the CDR3: TGTGCCAGCAGCGTACTAGCGGGGGGGCGGTACAATGAGCAGTTCTTC. The chain couples TRBV9 to TRBJ2-1, with 12 bases matching TRBD2. Trimming cost V 1 base and J 4 bases; bases outside gene matches: 3. From germline, CDR1 is SGDLS and CDR2 YYNGEE. This CDR3 is built from 16 residues. The variable domain in full, completed from reference TRBV9 and TRBJ2-1, reads DSGVTQTPKHLITATGQRVTLRCSPRSGDLSVYWYQQSLDQGLQFLIQYYNGEERAKGNILERFSAQQFPDLHSELNLSSLELGDSALYFCASSVLAGGRYNEQFFGPGTRLTVL.

This clonotype appeared a single time. The chain links TRBV20-1 to TRBJ2-7; D remains ambiguous. Germline values: CDR1 DFQATT, CDR2 SNEGSKA (reference sequence). The V gene lost 3 bases and the J gene lost 4 bases, with 13 bases spanning the gap. The CDR3 runs to 13 residues. The CDR3 spells CSARLVHSYEQYF. In nucleotides, the CDR3 is TGCAGTGCTAGGCTAGTTCACTCATACGAGCAGTACTTC.